What follows are 3 T cell receptor beta chains derived from one specimen sequenced in a study of blood T cell repertoires in COVID-19 (dated by TCRdb to the early 2020s). The library was prepared using the immunoSEQ multiplex PCR assay. TCRdb mirrors the immuneACCESS table, restricted to in-frame sequences. Some clones are absent from its copies; in checked studies, under half trace to an unresolved V gene, and the reason for the others is unknown. The sample records 290,000 or so clones, approximately 91% of which are singletons. 2% to 2.5% of the sample lies in the top ten. The sequenced sample consisted of peripheral blood. These receptors came from a woman in her twenties or thirties with COVID-19, enrolled during active disease.

The chain carries TRBV29-1 and TRBJ2-1; 10 bases map to TRBD2. The V and J ends lost 2 bases and 7 bases, in that order; junction bases with no gene match: 11. CDR1 and CDR2 (germline): SQVTM, ANQGSEA. The CDR3 consists of 16 residues. CDR3 sequence reads: CSVESSGRAFKNEQFF. The CDR3 DNA reads as TGCAGCGTTGAAAGCAGCGGGAGGGCCTTTAAGAATGAGCAGTTCTTC.

The chain combines TRBV10-3 with TRBJ1-1, with D possibly TRBD1 on 5 matching bases. Trimming left V 0 bases short and J 2 bases short, with 10 bases between. Germline V gene data show CDR1 as ENHRY and CDR2 as SYGVKD. The CDR3 is 15 amino acids. The CDR3: CAISESRGGNTEAFF. Here the CDR3 DNA reads TGTGCCATCAGTGAGTCAAGGGGAGGAAACACTGAAGCTTTCTTT.

The chain recombines TRBV10-1 with TRBJ2-3; 12 bases align to TRBD2. The J segment lost 6 bases and the V segment lost 3 bases, leaving 10 bases of the junction unmatched. The CDR3 covers 17 residues. CDR1 and CDR2 (germline): WNHNN, SYGVQD (reference sequence). As DNA, the CDR3 is TGCGCCAGCAGTGACCCTCAACTAGCGGGAGGAGCGGATACGCAGTATTTT. It codes for CASSDPQLAGGADTQYF.